What follows is one T cell receptor beta chain and its context. Libraries of TCR beta came from iRepertoire HTBI primers plus Arm-PCR of CDR3 regions. TCRdb itself ran the multiplex PCR reads through MiXCR, one entry per CDR3 protein. The sample lists hundreds of thousands of distinct CDR3 sequences, less than 25% seen once, with around 20% in the top ten. The time point here: persistent/refractory GD, antithyroid drugs over 5 years with positive TRAb. Preparation of the TCR library used RNA extracted from PBMCs. CDR3 length: 15 residues. Per the germline V gene, CDR1 is MNHNS and CDR2 is SASEGT. J lost 7 bases, V lost 11 bases, and 13 bases had no gene match. This sample is drawn from a study of regulatory T cells in long-lasting Graves disease.

The chain is built from TRBV6-1 and TRBJ1-6; 8 bases line up with TRBD1. The sequence was obtained from a female donor with Graves disease. This material consisted of peripheral blood mononuclear cells (PBMCs), taken when the disease was refractory, from a patient treated with antithyroid drugs. The CDR3 nucleotides are TGTGCCCCGGGACAGGTACCGAATTGGAATTCACCCCTCCACTTT. Translation: CAPGQVPNWNSPLHF.